This T cell receptor beta chain was captured by sequencing in a study of T-cell reconstitution after alpha-beta-depleted transplantation in children. This clonotype turned up a few times. V shed 0 bases and J shed 0 bases, with 6 bases lying between them. The CDR3 covers 16 residues. TCRbeta library construction was performed incorporating unique molecular identifiers. MiXCR was run by TCRdb on the PCR reads, yielding one entry per CDR3 protein. The data show around 420,000 distinct CDR3 sequences, under 20% seen once. Source: PBMCs, mostly from graft donor cells, taken 360 days after TCRalphabeta/CD19-depleted stem cell transplant. The clonotype originates from a boy under two years old who had a stem cell transplant for Wiskott-Aldrich syndrome, so the T cells may come from the graft donor. The chain joins TRBV12-3 or TRBV12-4 to TRBJ2-6; D is unclear. The CDR3 nucleotides are TGTGCCAGCAGTTTAGCGAGGAGCTCTGGGGCCAACGTCCTGACTTTC. It translates to CASSLARSSGANVLTF.